This TCR beta chain comes out of a study of PD-1 blockade in mismatch repair-deficient tumors. In the study overall: Patients had approximately 12 mismatch repair-deficient cancer types, all previously treated and progressing.

Germline assignment: CDR1 MNHNY and CDR2 SVGAGI (reference sequence). V lost 7 bases and J 9 bases, leaving 13 bases between the germline ends. The length of the CDR3 is 12 residues. Using immunoSEQ multiplex PCR, the repertoire was profiled, and TCRdb retains in-frame clones only, with some absent. This table has 75,000 to 85,000 clones, roughly 80% appearing once. The TCR-sequenced patients were a few responders to pembrolizumab. The material sequenced was peripheral blood, taken 12 weeks after starting pembrolizumab. This TCR derives from an adult with mismatch repair-deficient cancer. This chain joins TRBV6-6 and TRBJ2-1; the D is unclear. CDR3 DNA: TGTGCCAGCACGGAAGGGCCCGTTGAGCAGTTCTTC. Its protein is CASTEGPVEQFF.